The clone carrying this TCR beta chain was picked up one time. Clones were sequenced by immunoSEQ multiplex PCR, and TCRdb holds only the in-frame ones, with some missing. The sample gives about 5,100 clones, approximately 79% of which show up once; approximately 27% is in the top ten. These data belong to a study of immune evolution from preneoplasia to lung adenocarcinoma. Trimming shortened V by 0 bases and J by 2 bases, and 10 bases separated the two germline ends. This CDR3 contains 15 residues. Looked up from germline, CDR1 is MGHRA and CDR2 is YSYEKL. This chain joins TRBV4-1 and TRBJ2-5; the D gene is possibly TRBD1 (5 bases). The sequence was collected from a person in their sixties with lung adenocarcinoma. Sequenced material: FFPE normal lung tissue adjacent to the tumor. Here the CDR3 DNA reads TGCGCCAGCAGCCAAGAAGACAGAGAGCAAGAGACCCAGTACTTC. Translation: CASSQEDREQETQYF.